This T cell receptor beta chain was observed in a study of blood T cell repertoires in COVID-19. Study at large: The United States, Italy and Spain were the sources of the acute and convalescent COVID-19 samples. PBMCs, B-cell-depleted T cells, or T cells provided the cDNA or gDNA that made up the material.

Original data processing: Amplification of reference gene primers provided the estimated nucleated cell counts. Libraries were prepared by immunoSEQ multiplex PCR; TCRdb keeps only in-frame clonotypes and omits some of them. From that table come the V and J calls and clone size; the DNA was used to work out D and trimming. In the table there are 95,000 to 150,000 clones, 71% of which are singletons. This clone turned up a few times. The CDR3 is 15 residues long. Unmatched junction bases numbered 9, after V lost 3 bases and J lost 7 bases. Germline V lookup: CDR1 GTSNPN, CDR2 SVGIG (reference sequence).

This rearrangement joins TRBV30 to TRBJ1-4; the match to TRBD1 covers 9 bases. The sequence came from a human donor with acute or convalescent COVID-19. The donor label of this sample is uncertain. The sample consisted of peripheral blood. CDR3 protein: CAWSPGQGLAEKLFF. The DNA for the CDR3 is TGTGCCTGGAGCCCTGGACAGGGGTTGGCTGAAAAACTGTTTTTT.